This T cell receptor (beta chain) was documented in a study of T cells expressing NK-cell markers. The germline V gene encodes CDR1 LGHNT and CDR2 FRNRAP. There are 18 residues in the CDR3. Researchers built TCR beta cDNA using 5'RACE template switching with UMIs. TCRdb re-called the 5' RACE reads, yielding one record per CDR3 amino acid sequence without DNA. Its listing shows about 150,000 distinct CDR3 sequences. The chain has TRBV12-5 and TRBJ2-5; TCRdb returns TRBD2, unconfirmable since there is no DNA. Sample: blood T cells: a sorted CD56 or NKG2C T cell subset, CD4+ or CD8+ T cells, or bulk PBMC T cells (not recorded which). The origin of this receptor is a woman between 45 and 60 years old in good health. The chain's CDR3 is CASGLVRSGRAPVETQYF.